These 9 T cell receptor beta chains were all obtained from the same sample, sequenced in a study of T cell clonality in common variable immunodeficiency. Assay: immunoSEQ multiplex PCR; the TCRdb copy retains only in-frame clones and omits some. The sample presents 35,000 to 50,000 clones, none singletons. The material sequenced was peripheral blood mononuclear cells. The receptors originated from a person aged 18-70 years in good health.

This clone was found many times. CDR3 bases read: TGCAGTGCTAGAGTTCCCAAGCCAGAGACC. As protein: CSARVPKPET. In full, the CDR3 is CSARVPKPETQYF. V usage is TRBV20-1 and J usage is TRBJ2-5, with unresolved D. The read is 3 residues too short to cover the CDR3 end, so that end is filled in from the germline J gene. V was pared by 1 base and J by 4 bases, with 10 bases between. Germline CDR1 and CDR2: DFQATT and SNEGSKA (reference sequence). The CDR3 is made up of 13 amino acids.

This clone was observed at least ten times. The read ends 3 residues before the CDR3 terminus; that terminus is restored from the germline J gene. The J gene is TRBJ1-5, the V gene TRBV19; D possibly corresponds to TRBD1 (5 bases). The CDR3 loop spans 17 amino acids. The V gene lost 5 bases and the J gene lost 1 base, with 18 bases spanning the gap. Germline CDR1 reads LNHDA; CDR2 reads SQIVND (reference sequence). The part of the CDR3 DNA that was read is TGTGCCAGTAGTGGGTTGGGGAACGGGGGAAGCAATCAGCCC. Protein sequence: CASSGLGNGGSNQP. The whole CDR3 protein is CASSGLGNGGSNQPQHF.

In this sample, this clone turned up many times. The CDR3 extends 3 residues past the end of the read, so its final part is completed from the germline J gene. J is TRBJ1-2 and V is TRBV5-4; no reliable D call. V lost 0 bases, J lost 5 bases, and 11 bases lay in between. The CDR3 runs 14 residues. Germline loops: CDR1 SGHNT, CDR2 YYREEE (reference sequence). The CDR3 is CASSLAGGRYGYTF. The sequenced part of the CDR3 DNA is TGTGCCAGCAGCTTGGCAGGAGGTAGATATGGC.

Ten or more counts support this clone. The read is 3 residues too short to cover the CDR3 end, so that end is filled in from the germline J gene. This chain connects TRBV5-6 to TRBJ2-7; D is perhaps TRBD2 (7 bases). The CDR3 runs 13 residues. From germline, CDR1 is SGHDT and CDR2 YYEEEE. V gave up 7 bases and J gave up 3 bases, with 14 bases separating them. The sequenced CDR3 bases are TGTGCCAGCCAAGAGGGGGGGCTCTACGAG. Its protein is CASQEGGLYE. Given in full, the CDR3 is CASQEGGLYEQYF.

The sample holds many counts of this clone. The observed sequence ends 3 residues before the CDR3 terminus, with the missing tail filled in from the germline J gene. The V call is TRBV20-1, the J call TRBJ1-2; no reliable D call. CDR1 and CDR2 from the germline V gene are DFQATT and SNEGSKA (reference sequence). V was trimmed by 1 base and J by 3 bases, leaving 9 bases between them. This CDR3 contains 13 residues. This CDR3 is CSARVRVDYGYTF. CDR3 DNA (partial): TGCAGTGCTAGAGTGAGGGTAGACTATGGC.

This clone was picked up a small number of times. From the germline J gene comes the end of the CDR3, since the read stops 3 residues before it. The gene calls are TRBV6-2 or TRBV6-3 and TRBJ2-1, with TRBD2 identical over 7 bases. Trimming took 6 bases from V and 4 from J; bases not matched to a gene: 12. Germline-derived CDR1 and CDR2 are MNHEY and SVGEGT. This CDR3 is built from 16 residues. The CDR3 loop is CASSKPQNSGYNEQFF. The sequenced CDR3 bases are TGTGCCAGCAGCAAACCCCAGAATAGCGGGTACAATGAG.

This clone was seen at least ten times. The read ends 3 residues shy of where the CDR3 ends; the end is completed using the germline J gene. The chain recombines TRBV7-6 with TRBJ2-3, with D perhaps assigned TRBD1 or TRBD2 (6 bases each). The CDR3 spans 15 residues. Germline CDR1 is SGHVS and CDR2 is FNYEAQ. The CDR3 here is CASSLGAAGRETQYF. The CDR3 bases that were read are TGTGCCAGCAGCTTGGGGGCGGCAGGGCGGGAAACG.

This clone was counted many times. The read gets to within 3 residues of the CDR3 end, and the germline J gene fills in the rest. The chain has TRBV7-2 and TRBJ2-7, with 9 bases lining up with TRBD2. This CDR3 spans 15 amino acids. Losses at the gene ends were 3 bases for V and 1 base for J; bases not matched to a gene: 4. In germline, CDR1 is SGHTA, CDR2 FQGNSA. Partial CDR3 DNA: TGTGCCAGCAGCTTCGGACTAGCGTCGTCCTACGAG. Translating gives CASSFGLASSYE. Given in full, the CDR3 is CASSFGLASSYEQYF.

At least ten counts were recorded for this clone. The CDR3 end falls 3 residues outside the read, so it is completed with the germline J gene. The V gene is TRBV6-2 or TRBV6-3, the J gene TRBJ2-7; D may be TRBD1 (6 bases). The CDR3 is 13 residues long. Trimming pared 0 bases from V and 4 bases from J, leaving 7 bases between. CDR1 and CDR2 (germline): MNHEY, SVGEGT. The CDR3 sequence: CASSYSRGYEQYF. Incomplete CDR3 DNA: TGTGCCAGCAGTTACTCGAGGGGGTACGAG.